This T cell receptor beta chain stems from a study of CD8+ T cells in alopecia areata. Treatment indicated: oral pan-JAK inhibitor, 5-10 mg twice daily. RNA extraction was followed by reverse transcription into cDNA, which acted as the sequencing template. Assay used: immunoSEQ multiplex PCR; TCRdb lists only in-frame clones, some missing. The sample yields some 180,000 clones, about half seen once. The CDR3 covers 13 residues. CDR1 is MNHEY, CDR2 SMNVEV, per germline (reference sequence). Trimming took 6 bases from V and 3 from J, leaving 12 bases between them. The chain is built from TRBV27 and TRBJ2-7; D is uncertain. The TCR originated in a human donor with alopecia areata. The input for sequencing was CD8+ T cells sorted from blood, taken between weeks 51 and 54, from a patient treated with tofacitinib. The CDR3 here is CASSLMDGYEQYF. CDR3 nucleotides: TGTGCCAGCAGCCTTATGGACGGCTACGAGCAGTACTTC.